This entry features one TCR beta chain sequence. The antigen remains undetermined. Between the trimmed V and J ends, which lost 6 bases and 1 base, there was a span of 12 bases. This CDR3 is built from 14 residues. From germline, CDR1 is WSHSY and CDR2 SAAADI. The source of the sample is a study of response to subunit inactivated influenza vaccine. Study results and caveats: Only a handful of new T cells, the authors suggested, are recruited with each seasonal influenza vaccination.

TCRdb reprocessed the RT-PCR reads via MiXCR and lists one record per CDR3 protein. The sample shows around 480,000 distinct CDR3 sequences, 11% of them seen only once. The chain is built from TRBV10-2 and TRBJ1-1; the D is unclear. The sample was PBMCs from blood, taken about 40 days after vaccination. This sequence originates from a man in his fifties or sixties who received an inactivated influenza vaccine. The CDR3 DNA reads as TGCGCCAGCAGAGATTGGGCCGAGAACACTGAAGCTTTCTTT. Its protein is CASRDWAENTEAFF.